The clone carrying this T cell receptor beta chain was counted ten times or more. TCR beta VDJ and CDR3 were profiled, and genomic DNA was the template. MiXCR, applied by TCRdb to the reads, yields one record per CDR3 protein. The table lists about 220,000 distinct CDR3 sequences, 34% of them singletons. Germline lookup yields CDR1 SGHVS and CDR2 FQNEAQ. There are 14 residues in the CDR3. With 3 bases clipped from V and 4 bases from J, the junction kept 4 bases outside the gene matches. This sample was taken from a study of CD8+CD57+ T cells in acquired aplastic anemia. The material sequenced was sorted CD4+, CD8+, or CD8+CD57+ T cells (not recorded which) from PBMCs. This receptor was obtained from a human donor in good health, serving as a control. V usage is TRBV7-8 and J usage is TRBJ2-7, with 9 bases identical to TRBD2. The DNA for the CDR3 is TGTGCCAGCAGCTTGCGGGAGGGCGTTTACGAGCAGTACTTC. Translating it yields CASSLREGVYEQYF. The whole variable domain, filled in from reference TRBV7-8 and TRBJ2-7, reads GAGVSQSPRYKVAKRGQDVALRCDPISGHVSLFWYQQALGQGPEFLTYFQNEAQLDKSGLPSDRFFAERPEGSVSTLKIQRTQQEDSAVYLCASSLREGVYEQYFGPGTRLTVT.